Listed below are T cell receptor beta chains from one sample, sequenced in a study of blood T cells in healthy people across ages. TCRdb passed the 5' RACE reads through MiXCR, listing each CDR3 protein once. The sample records 590,000 or so distinct CDR3 sequences, about 30% being singletons. The specimen sequenced was blood. The receptor set was obtained from a woman older than 75 in good health. The CDR3 runs from the conserved cysteine through the conserved F or W. The order of the fields is J gene, V gene, clone size, D gene, CDR3 protein, CDR3 DNA. D genes are given only for firm matches. Size is omitted from some rows. Given values are once, few, many or a class for expanded clones.

TRBJ1-2,TRBV7-8,many,.,CASSLAGRNYTF,TGTGCCAGCAGCTTAGCAGGCAGGAACTACACCTTC
TRBJ2-3,TRBV5-1,once,TRBD1,CASSSPGTAPTDTQYF,TGCGCCAGCAGCTCCCCCGGGACAGCTCCCACAGATACGCAGTATTTT
TRBJ2-1,TRBV20-1,many,TRBD2,CSARDGAGGYNEQFF,TGCAGTGCTAGAGATGGGGCGGGGGGCTACAATGAGCAGTTCTTC
TRBJ2-1,TRBV25-1,many,TRBD2,CASRNTSGDFYNEQFF,TGTGCCAGCAGAAATACTAGCGGGGATTTCTACAATGAGCAGTTCTTC
TRBJ2-7,TRBV6-1,many,.,CASRSGIYEQYF,TGTGCCAGCAGATCAGGCATCTACGAGCAGTACTTC
TRBJ2-1,TRBV5-1,.,.,CASSWGRDGGEQFF,TGCGCCAGCAGCTGGGGGCGGGACGGCGGTGAGCAGTTCTTC
TRBJ1-4,TRBV20-1,.,.,CSAPRAYEGLFF,TGCAGTGCTCCCAGGGCCTACGAAGGACTGTTTTTT
TRBJ2-2,TRBV9,.,TRBD2,CACSVVTSGGTGERFF,TGTGCCTGCAGCGTAGTCACTAGCGGGGGTACCGGGGAGCGGTTTTTT
TRBJ2-5,TRBV27,once,.,CASSTGGWNEQYF,TGTGCCAGCAGTACTGGGGGTTGGAATGAGCAGTACTTC
TRBJ2-1,TRBV6-5,few,.,CASSRGPGNEQFF,TGTGCCAGCAGCCGAGGGCCCGGGAATGAGCAGTTCTTC
TRBJ2-3,TRBV6-1,few,TRBD2,CASSSGGVTDTQYF,TGTGCCAGCAGTAGCGGGGGGGTTACAGATACGCAGTATTTT
TRBJ2-5,TRBV12-3/TRBV12-4,.,.,CASSLGAARAQYF,TGTGCCAGCAGTTTAGGGGCAGCTCGAGCCCAGTATTTC
TRBJ2-1,TRBV20-1,many,TRBD2,CSAREQVTSGGYNEQFF,TGCAGTGCTAGAGAGCAGGTGACTAGCGGGGGCTACAATGAGCAGTTCTTC
TRBJ2-4,TRBV20-1,.,.,CSAPIQDLNAKNIQYF,TGCAGTGCCCCCATTCAGGACCTTAACGCCAAAAACATTCAGTACTTC
TRBJ1-6,TRBV29-1,many,.,CSVFEGGNSPLHF,TGCAGCGTCTTCGAGGGCGGGAATTCACCCCTCCACTTT
TRBJ2-1,TRBV27,many,.,CASSFEGPGKSNEQFF,TGTGCCAGCAGTTTCGAGGGCCCAGGCAAGAGCAATGAGCAGTTCTTC
TRBJ1-2,TRBV7-9,.,.,CASRPGFTGGDAGYTF,TGTGCCAGTCGCCCCGGGTTTACCGGCGGGGACGCAGGCTACACCTTC
TRBJ2-5,TRBV2,.,TRBD2,CASRLTSGSPRGNEQYF,TGTGCCAGCAGGCTGACTAGCGGGAGCCCGAGGGGCAATGAGCAGTACTTC
TRBJ2-7,TRBV7-8,.,TRBD2,CASSLDFGGVEQYF,TGTGCCAGCAGCTTAGATTTTGGGGGGGTCGAGCAGTACTTC
TRBJ2-1,TRBV28,.,TRBD2,CASSIAGSSHNEQFF,TGTGCCAGCAGCATAGCGGGATCTTCCCACAATGAGCAGTTCTTC
TRBJ1-4,TRBV12-5,.,TRBD1,CASGMTGGQEKLFF,TGTGCTAGTGGGATGACAGGGGGCCAAGAAAAACTGTTTTTT
TRBJ2-7,TRBV7-2,.,TRBD2,CASSLAQQTSGYSYEQYF,TGTGCCAGCAGCTTAGCGCAACAGACTAGCGGATACTCCTACGAGCAGTACTTC
TRBJ2-3,TRBV11-2,many,.,CASSRDLRGTQYF,TGTGCCAGCAGCCGGGACCTCAGGGGTACGCAGTATTTT
TRBJ2-3,TRBV9,.,.,CASSNGLSTDTQYF,TGTGCCAGCAGCAACGGGCTTAGCACAGATACGCAGTATTTT
TRBJ2-3,TRBV20-1,.,.,CSAPGSHKTTDTQYF,TGCAGTGCTCCTGGATCTCATAAGACCACAGATACGCAGTATTTT
TRBJ2-1,TRBV2,many,TRBD1,CASRGDSSYNEQFF,TGTGCCAGCAGAGGGGACAGCTCCTACAATGAGCAGTTCTTC
TRBJ2-5,TRBV20-1,many,.,CSARDISETQYF,TGCAGTGCTAGAGATATATCAGAGACCCAGTACTTC
TRBJ1-6,TRBV12-3/TRBV12-4,many,TRBD1,CASSPRTGGYSPLHF,TGTGCCAGCAGTCCACGGACAGGGGGCTACTCACCCCTCCACTTT
TRBJ2-5,TRBV30,many,TRBD1,CAWSVGTGGEETQYF,TGTGCCTGGAGTGTAGGGACAGGGGGAGAAGAGACCCAGTACTTC
TRBJ2-3,TRBV5-1,few,TRBD2,CASGLSGRGTDTQYF,TGCGCCAGCGGCTTGTCGGGGAGGGGCACAGATACGCAGTATTTT
TRBJ1-1,TRBV2,few,TRBD1,CASSALGGGLEAFF,TGTGCCAGCAGCGCCTTGGGAGGGGGCCTAGAAGCTTTCTTT
TRBJ2-7,TRBV7-9,many,.,CASSLAEWSTGADEQYF,TGTGCCAGCAGCTTAGCGGAATGGTCGACAGGTGCAGACGAGCAGTACTTC
TRBJ1-1,TRBV10-3,few,.,CAISESVDTEAFF,TGTGCCATCAGTGAGTCGGTGGACACTGAAGCTTTCTTT
TRBJ1-2,TRBV7-2,many,.,CASSLATRALYGYTF,TGTGCCAGCAGCTTAGCAACCCGGGCCCTCTATGGCTACACCTTC
TRBJ2-7,TRBV5-1,many,.,CASNREPGALISYEQYF,TGCGCCAGCAATCGGGAACCGGGGGCCCTTATCTCCTACGAGCAGTACTTC
TRBJ1-1,TRBV7-2,many,.,CASSSRWNTEAFF,TGTGCCAGCAGCTCCCGGTGGAACACTGAAGCTTTCTTT
TRBJ2-7,TRBV6-5,many,.,CASSYGTNYEQYF,TGTGCCAGCAGTTATGGGACAAATTACGAGCAGTACTTC